This is a list of T cell receptor beta chains from one sample in a study of OX40 agonist ivuxolimab in advanced cancers. Produced via immunoSEQ multiplex PCR; TCRdb's table is partial and in-frame only. The profile shows 20,000 to 30,000 clones, approximately 90% of them singletons. The input for sequencing was CD4+ or CD8+ T cells sorted from blood, taken in a trial of the OX40 agonist ivuxolimab. Source of these receptors: an adult with an advanced solid tumor such as melanoma, head and neck, liver or kidney cancer. Both conserved end residues are part of each CDR3. The D gene is left open where the match is weak. Expanded clones get a size class; other rows say once, few or many, or leave the size out.

v_gene: TRBV4-1
abundance: .
j_gene: TRBJ1-5
d_gene: .
CDR3aa: CASSLDVAAAGPSNQPQHF
CDR3nt: TGCGCCAGCAGCCTCGACGTCGCCGCAGCCGGGCCCAGCAATCAGCCCCAGCATTTT

v_gene: TRBV29-1
abundance: .
j_gene: TRBJ2-1
d_gene: TRBD1
CDR3aa: CSVETGHPYNEQFF
CDR3nt: TGCAGCGTCGAGACAGGGCACCCCTACAATGAGCAGTTCTTC

v_gene: TRBV6-1
abundance: .
j_gene: TRBJ1-1
d_gene: .
CDR3aa: CASQIGINTEAFF
CDR3nt: TGTGCCAGTCAGATTGGGATAAACACTGAAGCTTTCTTT

v_gene: TRBV2
abundance: .
j_gene: TRBJ2-5
d_gene: .
CDR3aa: CASSTGVFQETQYF
CDR3nt: TGTGCCAGCAGTACAGGAGTTTTTCAAGAGACCCAGTACTTC

v_gene: TRBV11-3
abundance: .
j_gene: TRBJ2-1
d_gene: .
CDR3aa: CASSSGLAPSSYNEQFF
CDR3nt: TGTGCCAGCAGCTCCGGTCTAGCGCCGAGCTCCTACAATGAGCAGTTCTTC

v_gene: TRBV7-4
abundance: .
j_gene: TRBJ2-7
d_gene: TRBD2
CDR3aa: CASSSRLAVLWEQYF
CDR3nt: TGTGCCAGCAGCTCTCGACTAGCGGTGCTTTGGGAGCAGTACTTC

v_gene: TRBV10-3
abundance: .
j_gene: TRBJ1-5
d_gene: .
CDR3aa: CATWDNFHQPQHF
CDR3nt: TGTGCCACTTGGGACAACTTCCATCAGCCCCAGCATTTT

v_gene: TRBV18
abundance: .
j_gene: TRBJ1-3
d_gene: .
CDR3aa: CASSPALGNTIYF
CDR3nt: TGTGCCAGCTCTCCAGCACTTGGAAACACCATATATTTT

v_gene: TRBV5-1
abundance: .
j_gene: TRBJ2-2
d_gene: .
CDR3aa: CASSFTVETGELFF
CDR3nt: TGCGCCAGCAGCTTTACAGTGGAGACAGGGGAGCTGTTTTTT

v_gene: TRBV5-1
abundance: .
j_gene: TRBJ2-1
d_gene: TRBD2
CDR3aa: CASSFQAGEREQFF
CDR3nt: TGCGCCAGCAGCTTTCAAGCGGGAGAGCGTGAGCAGTTCTTC

v_gene: TRBV9
abundance: .
j_gene: TRBJ2-2
d_gene: .
CDR3aa: CASSGSSYTGELFF
CDR3nt: TGTGCCAGCAGCGGATCCTCGTACACCGGGGAGCTGTTTTTT

v_gene: TRBV27
abundance: once
j_gene: TRBJ2-2
d_gene: .
CDR3aa: CASSLWGPAGTGELFF
CDR3nt: TGTGCCAGCAGTTTGTGGGGCCCCGCCGGCACCGGGGAGCTGTTTTTT

v_gene: TRBV7-9
abundance: few
j_gene: TRBJ1-1
d_gene: .
CDR3aa: CASSPSDTEAFF
CDR3nt: TGTGCCAGCAGCCCCTCCGACACTGAAGCTTTCTTT

v_gene: TRBV5-8
abundance: .
j_gene: TRBJ2-5
d_gene: .
CDR3aa: CASSRDVQETQYF
CDR3nt: TGTGCCAGCAGCCGGGACGTCCAAGAGACCCAGTACTTC

v_gene: TRBV7-6
abundance: .
j_gene: TRBJ1-1
d_gene: .
CDR3aa: CASSPQGGGEAFF
CDR3nt: TGTGCCAGCAGCCCGCAAGGAGGCGGTGAAGCTTTCTTT

v_gene: TRBV2
abundance: .
j_gene: TRBJ2-6
d_gene: TRBD2
CDR3aa: CASIGLAGYSGANVLTF
CDR3nt: TGTGCCAGCATAGGCCTAGCGGGCTACTCTGGGGCCAACGTCCTGACTTTC

v_gene: TRBV9
abundance: .
j_gene: TRBJ2-3
d_gene: .
CDR3aa: CASSPPTDTQYF
CDR3nt: TGTGCCAGCAGCCCCCCCACAGATACGCAGTATTTT

v_gene: TRBV6-5
abundance: .
j_gene: TRBJ2-7
d_gene: TRBD2
CDR3aa: CASSYSTSGGSEQYF
CDR3nt: TGTGCCAGCAGTTACTCGACTAGCGGGGGATCGGAACAGTACTTC

v_gene: TRBV29-1
abundance: once
j_gene: TRBJ1-2
d_gene: .
CDR3aa: CSVQGFGGAGYTF
CDR3nt: TGCAGCGTTCAGGGCTTCGGAGGCGCTGGCTACACCTTC

v_gene: TRBV2
abundance: once
j_gene: TRBJ1-6
d_gene: .
CDR3aa: CASRGGDHSYNSPLHF
CDR3nt: TGTGCCAGCCGGGGGGGGGACCACTCCTATAATTCACCCCTCCACTTT

v_gene: TRBV7-6
abundance: once
j_gene: TRBJ2-7
d_gene: TRBD2
CDR3aa: CASSFGERGGSEQYF
CDR3nt: TGTGCCAGCAGCTTCGGTGAGCGGGGGGGGTCCGAGCAGTACTTC

v_gene: TRBV7-4
abundance: few
j_gene: TRBJ2-1
d_gene: .
CDR3aa: CASSLGGEGNEQFF
CDR3nt: TGTGCCAGCAGCTTAGGAGGAGAAGGCAATGAGCAGTTCTTC

v_gene: TRBV14
abundance: .
j_gene: TRBJ1-1
d_gene: .
CDR3aa: CASSRMRGAGTEAFF
CDR3nt: TGTGCCAGCAGCCGTATGAGGGGCGCGGGCACTGAAGCTTTCTTT

v_gene: TRBV5-1
abundance: .
j_gene: TRBJ2-1
d_gene: TRBD2
CDR3aa: CASSPYSGDSYNEQFF
CDR3nt: TGCGCCAGCAGCCCGTATAGCGGGGATTCCTACAATGAGCAGTTCTTC

v_gene: TRBV5-1
abundance: .
j_gene: TRBJ1-1
d_gene: TRBD1
CDR3aa: CASSRQGQLDTEAFF
CDR3nt: TGCGCCAGCAGTAGACAGGGGCAATTGGACACTGAAGCTTTCTTT

v_gene: TRBV7-2
abundance: once
j_gene: TRBJ1-3
d_gene: .
CDR3aa: CASSPWALTASSGNTIYF
CDR3nt: TGTGCCAGCAGCCCCTGGGCCCTTACTGCCAGCTCTGGAAACACCATATATTTT

v_gene: TRBV7-2
abundance: .
j_gene: TRBJ1-2
d_gene: .
CDR3aa: CASSLGGPQGTYGYTF
CDR3nt: TGTGCCAGCAGCTTAGGGGGCCCCCAGGGAACCTATGGCTACACCTTC

v_gene: TRBV9
abundance: few
j_gene: TRBJ2-1
d_gene: .
CDR3aa: CASSVTTGYNEQFF
CDR3nt: TGTGCCAGCAGCGTAACTACAGGGTACAATGAGCAGTTCTTC

v_gene: TRBV25-1
abundance: .
j_gene: TRBJ2-2
d_gene: .
CDR3aa: CASSISRGQYFGELFF
CDR3nt: .

v_gene: TRBV7-9
abundance: .
j_gene: TRBJ2-3
d_gene: .
CDR3aa: CASSLASSGDGTQYF
CDR3nt: TGTGCCAGCAGCTTAGCGTCTAGTGGGGACGGGACGCAGTATTTT

v_gene: TRBV30
abundance: .
j_gene: TRBJ1-2
d_gene: .
CDR3aa: CAWTSSFNYGYTF
CDR3nt: TGTGCCTGGACCTCGTCTTTTAACTATGGCTACACCTTC

v_gene: TRBV5-4
abundance: .
j_gene: TRBJ1-3
d_gene: .
CDR3aa: CASSFSGAQGNTIYF
CDR3nt: TGTGCCAGCAGCTTCTCGGGGGCGCAAGGAAACACCATATATTTT

v_gene: TRBV6-5
abundance: .
j_gene: TRBJ2-2
d_gene: .
CDR3aa: CASSRNRETGELFF
CDR3nt: TGTGCCAGCAGTCGAAACCGGGAAACCGGGGAGCTGTTTTTT

v_gene: TRBV28
abundance: .
j_gene: TRBJ2-1
d_gene: TRBD1
CDR3aa: CASSQPRTGEINEQFF
CDR3nt: TGTGCCAGCAGTCAGCCGAGGACAGGGGAGATCAATGAGCAGTTCTTC

v_gene: TRBV19
abundance: .
j_gene: TRBJ1-5
d_gene: .
CDR3aa: CASRYMAGVQHF
CDR3nt: TGTGCCAGTAGATACATGGCAGGTGTCCAGCATTTT

v_gene: TRBV5-4
abundance: .
j_gene: TRBJ2-3
d_gene: .
CDR3aa: CASRIDMADTDTQYF
CDR3nt: TGTGCCAGCAGAATTGACATGGCGGACACAGATACGCAGTATTTT

v_gene: TRBV4-3
abundance: once
j_gene: TRBJ2-7
d_gene: TRBD1
CDR3aa: CASSLDRAPREQYF
CDR3nt: TGCGCCAGCAGCCTAGACAGGGCCCCTAGAGAGCAGTACTTC

v_gene: TRBV2
abundance: .
j_gene: TRBJ1-5
d_gene: .
CDR3aa: CASMRQGTGQPQHF
CDR3nt: TGTGCCAGCATGCGGCAGGGGACGGGACAGCCCCAGCATTTT

v_gene: TRBV2
abundance: .
j_gene: TRBJ2-6
d_gene: TRBD1
CDR3aa: CASSVGQGFSGANVLTF
CDR3nt: TGTGCCAGCAGTGTGGGACAGGGGTTTTCTGGGGCCAACGTCCTGACTTTC

v_gene: TRBV18
abundance: .
j_gene: TRBJ1-3
d_gene: TRBD1
CDR3aa: CASSPQGQGAPGNTIYF
CDR3nt: TGTGCCAGCTCACCACAGGGACAGGGGGCGCCGGGAAACACCATATATTTT

v_gene: TRBV7-2
abundance: once
j_gene: TRBJ2-1
d_gene: .
CDR3aa: CASSLVSGVRNEQFF
CDR3nt: TGTGCCAGCAGCTTAGTTAGCGGAGTTAGGAATGAGCAGTTCTTC

v_gene: TRBV7-9
abundance: .
j_gene: TRBJ2-3
d_gene: .
CDR3aa: CASSLGRVSTDTQYF
CDR3nt: TGTGCCAGCAGCTTAGGCCGGGTTAGCACAGATACGCAGTATTTT

v_gene: TRBV10-3
abundance: .
j_gene: TRBJ1-1
d_gene: .
CDR3aa: CATGPEMNTEAFF
CDR3nt: TGTGCCACAGGGCCCGAAATGAACACTGAAGCTTTCTTT

v_gene: TRBV23-1
abundance: .
j_gene: TRBJ2-3
d_gene: TRBD2
CDR3aa: CASSQLAGATDTQYF
CDR3nt: TGCGCCAGCAGTCAACTAGCGGGAGCGACAGATACGCAGTATTTT

v_gene: TRBV5-4
abundance: .
j_gene: TRBJ2-7
d_gene: TRBD1
CDR3aa: CASSAGQDYEQYF
CDR3nt: TGTGCCAGCAGCGCGGGACAGGACTACGAGCAGTACTTC

v_gene: TRBV27
abundance: .
j_gene: TRBJ1-4
d_gene: .
CDR3aa: CASRGLAISANEKLFF
CDR3nt: TGTGCCAGCAGGGGGCTGGCGATTTCGGCTAATGAAAAACTGTTTTTT

v_gene: TRBV5-4
abundance: .
j_gene: TRBJ1-4
d_gene: .
CDR3aa: CASSGPGIRGAEKLFF
CDR3nt: TGTGCCAGCAGCGGCCCCGGGATTCGAGGGGCTGAAAAACTGTTTTTT

v_gene: TRBV30
abundance: .
j_gene: TRBJ1-1
d_gene: TRBD1
CDR3aa: CAWRTGDEAFF
CDR3nt: TGTGCCTGGAGGACAGGGGATGAAGCTTTCTTT

v_gene: TRBV7-9
abundance: few
j_gene: TRBJ1-1
d_gene: .
CDR3aa: CASSLDMNTEAFF
CDR3nt: TGTGCCAGCAGCTTGGATATGAACACTGAAGCTTTCTTT

v_gene: TRBV15
abundance: .
j_gene: TRBJ2-7
d_gene: .
CDR3aa: CATSRAGGYSYEQYF
CDR3nt: TGTGCCACCAGCAGAGCTGGCGGTTATTCCTACGAGCAGTACTTC

v_gene: TRBV28
abundance: .
j_gene: TRBJ1-1
d_gene: TRBD1
CDR3aa: CASSLPPGQGRTFF
CDR3nt: TGTGCCAGCAGTTTACCACCGGGACAGGGGAGGACTTTCTTT

v_gene: TRBV6-1
abundance: .
j_gene: TRBJ2-5
d_gene: .
CDR3aa: CASFFAQGIETQYF
CDR3nt: TGTGCCAGCTTCTTCGCACAGGGAATAGAGACCCAGTACTTC